The 17 T cell receptor beta chains below come from one sample, sequenced in a study of blood T cell repertoires in COVID-19. The protocol was immunoSEQ multiplex PCR, while the TCRdb copy is restricted to in-frame clones and leaves out a portion. The sample carries roughly 50,000 clones, approximately 90% recorded once. The sequenced sample consisted of peripheral blood. These receptors all stem from a woman aged 60-70 years with active COVID-19.

This sequence joins TRBV10-3 and TRBJ2-7; TRBD1 agrees at 10 bases. Per germline, CDR1 ENHRY and CDR2 SYGVKD. After removal of 0 bases from V and 6 bases from J, the junction contained 5 bases not matched to a gene. CDR3 size: 15 residues. The CDR3 sequence: CAISESVRTGGEQYF. CDR3 bases: TGTGCCATCAGTGAGTCAGTCCGGACAGGGGGCGAGCAGTACTTC.

The V and J genes are TRBV9 and TRBJ2-2; perhaps TRBD2 as D (6 bases). This CDR3 comprises 15 residues. V shed 3 bases and J shed 4 bases, with 13 bases lying between them. Germline loops: CDR1 SGDLS, CDR2 YYNGEE. CDR3 in amino acids: CASSDLDYVTGELFF. CDR3 nucleotides: TGTGCCAGCAGCGACTTGGACTATGTCACCGGGGAGCTGTTTTTT.

The chain has TRBV7-9 and TRBJ2-5, with D possibly being TRBD2 (6 bases). Germline V gene data show CDR1 as SEHNR and CDR2 as FQNEAQ (reference sequence). The CDR3 runs 14 residues. Trimming pared 5 bases from V and 1 base from J, leaving 11 bases between. Here the CDR3 reads CASSARDFQETQYF. CDR3 bases: TGTGCCAGCAGCGCAAGGGACTTCCAAGAGACCCAGTACTTC.

This chain links TRBV6-5 with TRBJ1-4; TRBD1 matches 7 bases. Germline assignment: CDR1 MNHEY and CDR2 SVGAGI. The length of the CDR3 is 14 residues. V trimming: 6 bases; J trimming: 0 bases; junction bases outside the gene matches: 1. Here the CDR3 DNA reads TGTGCCAGCAGAACAGGGGCAACTAATGAAAAACTGTTTTTT. It codes for CASRTGATNEKLFF.

The CDR3 reads CASSLDLAANTEAFF. CDR3 in DNA: TGTGCCAGCAGCTTAGACCTCGCGGCGAACACTGAAGCTTTCTTT. The V gene is TRBV5-5, the J gene TRBJ1-1; D not certain. The CDR3 totals 15 residues. Germline assignment: CDR1 SGHKS and CDR2 YYEKEE (reference sequence). V was cut by 2 bases and J by 1 base, with 12 bases left in between.

This rearrangement joins TRBV19 to TRBJ2-4, with D possibly TRBD1 on 5 matching bases. The CDR3 has 15 amino acids. CDR1 is LNHDA and CDR2 is SQIVND in the germline V gene (reference sequence). V lost 4 bases to trimming and J lost 6 bases, with 16 bases between them. The CDR3 region is CASSKVVGRGNIQYF. CDR3 in DNA: TGTGCCAGTAGTAAGGTGGTGGGAAGGGGAAACATTCAGTACTTC.

V is TRBV2 and J is TRBJ2-7; 7 nucleotides line up with TRBD1. Germline lookup yields CDR1 SNHLY and CDR2 FYNNEI. V was clipped by 3 bases and J by 0 bases; unmatched bases: 5. The CDR3 runs to 15 residues. CDR3 residues: CASSEQGVNSYEQYF. The CDR3, as DNA: TGTGCCAGCAGTGAGCAGGGGGTCAACTCCTACGAGCAGTACTTC.

This clone was observed once. The chain has TRBV7-2 and TRBJ2-2; D possibly corresponds to TRBD1 (5 bases). Germline CDR1 is SGHTA and CDR2 is FQGNSA. The CDR3 has 14 residues. V was trimmed by 4 bases and J by 1 base, leaving 7 bases between them. The CDR3, as DNA: TGTGCCAGCAGCTCGACAGTGAACACCGGGGAGCTGTTTTTT. Translation gives CASSSTVNTGELFF. Using reference TRBV7-2 and TRBJ2-2 for the parts outside the CDR3, the full variable domain is GAGVSQSPSNKVTEKGKDVELRCDPISGHTALYWYRQSLGQGLEFLIYFQGNSAPDKSGLPSDRFSAERTGGSVSTLTIQRTQQEDSAVYLCASSSTVNTGELFFGEGSRLTVL.

The table lists this clone with a few counts. The chain joins TRBV2 to TRBJ1-6; 7 positions agree with TRBD1. Germline V gene data show CDR1 as SNHLY and CDR2 as FYNNEI. V shed 9 bases, J shed 0 bases, and the junction held 2 bases outside the gene matches. This CDR3 has 14 residues. The CDR3 region is CARQGSSYNSPLHF. CDR3 DNA: TGTGCCAGACAGGGGAGCTCCTATAATTCACCCCTCCACTTT.

This sequence joins TRBV11-3 and TRBJ2-1, with TRBD2 matching 10 bases. V gave up 5 bases and J gave up 8 bases; unmatched junction bases: 6. In germline, CDR1 is SGHNT, CDR2 YENEEA. The CDR3 totals 14 residues. The CDR3 coding sequence is TGTGCCAGCAGCGAGCGGGGGGGCGGCTATGAGCAGTTCTTC. The encoded protein is CASSERGGGYEQFF.

The rearrangement links TRBV5-1 to TRBJ2-7, with 9 positions matching TRBD1. This CDR3 has 14 residues. V trimming: 4 bases; J trimming: 1 base; junction bases outside the gene matches: 3. From germline, CDR1 is SGHRS and CDR2 YFSETQ. CDR3 nucleotides: TGCGCCAGCAGCACGGGACAGGGTTCCTACGAGCAGTACTTC. Residues: CASSTGQGSYEQYF.

The chain combines TRBV2 with TRBJ1-4; possibly TRBD1 for D (6 bases). Germline CDR1 is SNHLY and CDR2 is FYNNEI. The CDR3 is 15 amino acids. V dropped 3 bases and J dropped 6 bases, with 14 bases sitting between them. The CDR3 sequence is CASSEHRVGDEKLFF. For the CDR3, the DNA is TGTGCCAGCAGTGAGCACAGGGTCGGGGATGAAAAACTGTTTTTT.

The CDR3 sequence is CASSPGQGGQPQHF. For the CDR3, the DNA is TGCGCCAGCAGCCCCGGACAGGGGGGGCAGCCCCAGCATTTT. The V and J genes are TRBV4-3 and TRBJ1-5; 10 bases map to TRBD1. V was pared by 4 bases and J by 7 bases, with 4 bases of the junction left unmatched. The germline V gene encodes CDR1 LGHNA and CDR2 YSLEER. This CDR3 contains 14 residues.

This chain uses TRBV27 with TRBJ1-1, with 11 bases identical to TRBD1. CDR1 and CDR2 from the germline V gene are MNHEY and SMNVEV (reference sequence). After removal of 4 bases from V and 4 bases from J, the junction contained 5 bases not matched to a gene. This CDR3 spans 15 amino acids. The CDR3 spells CASSSGTGGITEAFF. The CDR3 coding sequence is TGTGCCAGCAGTTCGGGGACAGGGGGGATCACTGAAGCTTTCTTT.

The J gene is TRBJ2-2, the V gene TRBV2, with D possibly TRBD2 on 5 matching bases. Per the germline V gene, CDR1 is SNHLY and CDR2 is FYNNEI. Trimming shortened V by 6 bases and J by 7 bases, and 18 bases separated the two germline ends. The CDR3 has 15 amino acids. CDR3 coding DNA: TGTGCCAGCAGCCCGGAGGAGCCCCGGTACGGGGAGCTGTTTTTT. Translation: CASSPEEPRYGELFF.

The chain employs TRBV9 and TRBJ2-2; D remains unclear. Per the germline V gene, CDR1 is SGDLS and CDR2 is YYNGEE. The CDR3 contains 14 residues. Trimming took 4 bases from V and 6 from J, leaving 13 bases between them. The CDR3 sequence is CASSFRYDSGELFF. In DNA, the CDR3 is TGTGCCAGCAGCTTCAGATACGATTCCGGGGAGCTGTTTTTT.

The chain couples TRBV30 to TRBJ1-5; D is unresolved. CDR3 size: 13 residues. Germline CDR1 and CDR2: GTSNPN and SVGIG (reference sequence). Trimming took off 5 bases at V and 0 bases at J, with 8 bases between the two ends. DNA of the CDR3: TGTGCCTGGGCCCAGGATAGCAATCAGCCCCAGCATTTT. Its translation is CAWAQDSNQPQHF.